Listed below are T cell receptor beta chains from one sample, sequenced in a study of radiotherapy plus CTLA-4 blockade in lung cancer. Here immunoSEQ multiplex PCR was the method, and the copy in TCRdb shows in-frame clones only, minus some. The profile shows about 100,000 clones, about 80% of them singletons. The starting material was peripheral blood, obtained from a patient treated with radiotherapy plus ipilimumab. The receptor set was obtained from a human donor with non-small cell lung cancer who had stable disease on radiotherapy plus ipilimumab. Each CDR3 is given with its conserved first and last residue. The order of the fields is D gene, clone size, J gene, V gene, CDR3 protein, CDR3 DNA. The D gene is left open where the match is weak. Not every row has a clone size; where given, it reads once, few, many or a size class.

D: TRBD2; size: NA; J: TRBJ2-2; V: TRBV28; CDR3: CASSQGLPGGFAGELFF; DNA: TGTGCCAGCAGTCAGGGACTCCCGGGGGGGTTCGCCGGGGAGCTGTTTTTT
D: TRBD1; size: few; J: TRBJ1-4; V: TRBV19; CDR3: CASSTDRGNEKLFF; DNA: TGTGCCAGTAGTACGGACAGGGGGAATGAAAAACTGTTTTTT
D: NA; size: NA; J: TRBJ2-2; V: TRBV30; CDR3: CAWMQGLNTGELFF; DNA: TGTGCCTGGATGCAGGGGCTAAACACCGGGGAGCTGTTTTTT
D: TRBD1; size: NA; J: TRBJ2-3; V: TRBV9; CDR3: CASSTQGAPSTDTQYF; DNA: TGTGCCAGCAGCACACAGGGGGCACCCAGTACAGATACGCAGTATTTT
D: NA; size: NA; J: TRBJ2-3; V: TRBV7-7; CDR3: CASSAARGADTQYF; DNA: TGTGCTAGCAGCGCAGCCCGTGGGGCAGATACGCAGTATTTT
D: NA; size: NA; J: TRBJ1-2; V: TRBV7-2; CDR3: CASSLTSANYGYTF; DNA: TGTGCCAGCAGCTTAACGTCAGCTAACTATGGCTACACCTTC
D: NA; size: NA; J: TRBJ2-7; V: TRBV19; CDR3: CARSQHRGASGDKEQYF; DNA: TGTGCCAGGTCCCAACATCGGGGGGCTAGCGGCGACAAGGAGCAGTACTTC
D: NA; size: NA; J: TRBJ1-1; V: TRBV19; CDR3: CASMRDLGTEAFF; DNA: TGTGCCAGTATGCGGGATTTAGGGACTGAAGCTTTCTTT
D: NA; size: NA; J: TRBJ1-1; V: TRBV5-5; CDR3: CASSWGDRMNTEAFF; DNA: TGTGCCAGCAGCTGGGGGGATCGGATGAACACTGAAGCTTTCTTT
D: TRBD1; size: NA; J: TRBJ1-3; V: TRBV2; CDR3: CASSVGTGVGNTIYF; DNA: TGTGCCAGCAGTGTGGGGACAGGGGTGGGAAACACCATATATTTT
D: TRBD2; size: NA; J: TRBJ2-6; V: TRBV5-1; CDR3: CASSLAVSSGANVLTF; DNA: TGCGCCAGCAGCCTAGCGGTAAGCTCTGGGGCCAACGTCCTGACTTTC
D: TRBD1; size: NA; J: TRBJ2-1; V: TRBV28; CDR3: CASSSPGQGLYNEQFF; DNA: TGTGCCAGCAGTTCTCCGGGACAGGGGCTCTACAATGAGCAGTTCTTC
D: TRBD2; size: NA; J: TRBJ2-1; V: TRBV7-2; CDR3: CASSLAATSQFF; DNA: TGTGCCAGCAGCTTAGCTGCGACTAGCCAGTTCTTC
D: TRBD1; size: NA; J: TRBJ1-5; V: TRBV7-9; CDR3: CASSLEGRQGSFNQPQHF; DNA: TGTGCCAGCAGCTTAGAGGGGCGACAGGGGTCTTTCAATCAGCCCCAGCATTTT
D: TRBD1; size: NA; J: TRBJ2-7; V: TRBV6-1; CDR3: CASSALPGTAYEQYF; DNA: TGTGCCAGCAGTGCCCTTCCCGGGACAGCCTACGAGCAGTACTTC
D: NA; size: NA; J: TRBJ1-1; V: TRBV7-3; CDR3: CASSQQENTEAFF; DNA: TGTGCCAGCAGCCAACAGGAGAACACTGAAGCTTTCTTT
D: TRBD1; size: NA; J: TRBJ1-2; V: TRBV27; CDR3: CASSRDRGPNYGYTF; DNA: TGTGCCAGCAGTCGGGACAGGGGGCCAAACTATGGCTACACCTTC
D: NA; size: once; J: TRBJ2-3; V: TRBV4-2; CDR3: CASSPPGPTEIITDTQYF; DNA: TGTGCCAGCAGCCCCCCAGGACCAACAGAGATAATCACAGATACGCAGTATTTT
D: NA; size: NA; J: TRBJ2-3; V: TRBV27; CDR3: CASSLVLTDTQYF; DNA: TGTGCCAGCAGTTTAGTGCTCACAGATACGCAGTATTTT
D: TRBD2; size: NA; J: TRBJ2-1; V: TRBV9; CDR3: CASSVVASGGDEQFF; DNA: TGTGCCAGCAGCGTAGTAGCTAGCGGGGGAGATGAGCAGTTCTTC
D: TRBD1; size: NA; J: TRBJ1-1; V: TRBV30; CDR3: CAWSAAGGSNTEAFF; DNA: TGTGCCTGGAGTGCCGCAGGGGGCTCGAACACTGAAGCTTTCTTT
D: NA; size: once; J: TRBJ2-7; V: TRBV11-3; CDR3: CASSLGGASVNEQYF; DNA: TGTGCCAGCAGCTTAGGGGGGGCTAGCGTCAACGAGCAGTACTTC
D: NA; size: NA; J: TRBJ2-2; V: TRBV27; CDR3: CATKRGYTGELFF; DNA: TGTGCCACCAAGAGGGGTTACACCGGGGAGCTGTTTTTT
D: TRBD1; size: NA; J: TRBJ1-5; V: TRBV2; CDR3: CASSHPAGTGANQPQHF; DNA: TGTGCCAGCAGTCACCCGGCCGGGACAGGAGCTAATCAGCCCCAGCATTTT
D: NA; size: NA; J: TRBJ1-2; V: TRBV28; CDR3: CASSFRGTGYTF; DNA: TGTGCCAGCAGTTTTAGGGGAACGGGCTACACCTTC
D: NA; size: NA; J: TRBJ2-7; V: TRBV9; CDR3: CASSVRESVFSYEQYF; DNA: TGTGCCAGCAGCGTAAGGGAATCGGTATTCTCCTACGAGCAGTACTTC
D: NA; size: NA; J: TRBJ1-5; V: TRBV28; CDR3: CASSLIFSNQPQHF; DNA: TGTGCCAGCAGTTTAATATTCAGCAATCAGCCCCAGCATTTT
D: NA; size: NA; J: TRBJ1-2; V: TRBV28; CDR3: CASSLPGYGYTF; DNA: TGTGCCAGCAGTTTACCAGGGTATGGCTACACCTTC
D: NA; size: NA; J: TRBJ1-1; V: TRBV6-6; CDR3: CASSEVQGRGEAFF; DNA: TGTGCCAGCAGTGAGGTACAGGGCCGGGGTGAAGCTTTCTTT
D: TRBD2; size: NA; J: TRBJ2-7; V: TRBV19; CDR3: CATISGSSYEQYF; DNA: TGTGCCACTATTAGCGGGAGCTCCTACGAGCAGTACTTC
D: NA; size: NA; J: TRBJ1-1; V: TRBV19; CDR3: CASSRPDTLTEAFF; DNA: TGTGCCAGTAGTCGCCCAGACACCCTCACTGAAGCTTTCTTT
D: TRBD2; size: NA; J: TRBJ2-3; V: TRBV27; CDR3: CASSLRGAGGSTDTQYF; DNA: TGTGCCAGCAGTTTAAGGGGTGCGGGGGGAAGCACAGATACGCAGTATTTT
D: NA; size: NA; J: TRBJ1-2; V: TRBV19; CDR3: CASSIPGNYGYTF; DNA: TGTGCCAGTAGTATCCCGGGGAACTATGGCTACACCTTC
D: NA; size: NA; J: TRBJ1-1; V: TRBV4-1; CDR3: CASSPGGWTEAFF; DNA: TGCGCCAGCAGCCCTGGGGGTTGGACTGAAGCTTTCTTT
D: NA; size: NA; J: TRBJ1-1; V: TRBV7-3; CDR3: CASSLEVNTEAFF; DNA: TGTGCCAGCAGCTTAGAGGTGAACACTGAAGCTTTCTTT
D: NA; size: NA; J: TRBJ1-2; V: TRBV9; CDR3: CASSVERGWGGYTF; DNA: TGTGCCAGCAGCGTAGAAAGGGGTTGGGGTGGCTACACCTTC
D: TRBD1; size: NA; J: TRBJ1-2; V: TRBV16; CDR3: CASRKKGTALDYGYTF; DNA: TGTGCCAGCAGAAAAAAAGGGACAGCGCTCGACTATGGCTACACCTTC
D: TRBD2; size: NA; J: TRBJ2-1; V: TRBV5-5; CDR3: CASSLGLAGGPRYNEQFF; DNA: TGTGCCAGCAGCCTCGGACTAGCGGGAGGGCCCCGCTACAATGAGCAGTTCTTC
D: NA; size: NA; J: TRBJ1-1; V: TRBV27; CDR3: CASSFRGTAIQLNTEAFF; DNA: TGTGCCAGCAGTTTCCGCGGGACGGCGATTCAACTGAACACTGAAGCTTTCTTT
D: NA; size: NA; J: TRBJ1-5; V: TRBV15; CDR3: CATSRPLGAPGNQPQHF; DNA: TGTGCCACCAGCAGACCGCTAGGGGCTCCGGGCAATCAGCCCCAGCATTTT
D: NA; size: NA; J: TRBJ2-7; V: TRBV5-5; CDR3: CASSSPTGEYEQYF; DNA: TGTGCCAGCAGCTCCCCGACAGGAGAGTACGAGCAGTACTTC
D: NA; size: NA; J: TRBJ2-2; V: TRBV7-2; CDR3: CASSLGSGYNTGELFF; DNA: TGTGCCAGCAGCTTAGGATCAGGATATAACACCGGGGAGCTGTTTTTT
D: NA; size: NA; J: TRBJ1-1; V: TRBV28; CDR3: CASSMPWGTEAFF; DNA: TGTGCCAGCAGTATGCCCTGGGGCACTGAAGCTTTCTTT
D: NA; size: NA; J: TRBJ2-1; V: TRBV11-2; CDR3: CASSPLRGYNEQFF; DNA: TGTGCCAGCAGCCCCTTGAGGGGCTACAATGAGCAGTTCTTC
D: NA; size: NA; J: TRBJ2-7; V: TRBV18; CDR3: CASSSQQGEEQYF; DNA: TGTGCCAGCTCATCCCAACAGGGTGAGGAGCAGTACTTC
D: TRBD2; size: NA; J: TRBJ2-6; V: TRBV13; CDR3: CASSLVASGGPTGANVLTF; DNA: TGTGCCAGCAGCTTAGTAGCTAGCGGGGGGCCTACGGGGGCCAACGTCCTGACTTTC
D: NA; size: NA; J: TRBJ1-6; V: TRBV7-3; CDR3: CASSLTADRNSPLHF; DNA: TGTGCCAGCAGCTTAACGGCGGACAGAAATTCACCCCTCCACTTT
D: TRBD1; size: NA; J: TRBJ2-7; V: TRBV27; CDR3: CASSFYGTGDPSYEQYF; DNA: TGTGCCAGCAGTTTTTACGGGACAGGGGACCCCTCCTACGAGCAGTACTTC
D: NA; size: once; J: TRBJ2-2; V: TRBV7-9; CDR3: CASSASGTGELFF; DNA: TGTGCCAGCAGCGCCTCTGGCACCGGGGAGCTGTTTTTT
D: NA; size: NA; J: TRBJ1-5; V: TRBV27; CDR3: CASSSGRVGFSNQPQHF; DNA: TGTGCCAGCAGTTCAGGCAGGGTTGGATTCAGCAATCAGCCCCAGCATTTT
D: TRBD1; size: few; J: TRBJ1-2; V: TRBV2; CDR3: CASSQGAERRGYTF; DNA: TGTGCCAGCAGCCAGGGGGCGGAAAGACGTGGCTACACCTTC
D: NA; size: NA; J: TRBJ2-5; V: TRBV2; CDR3: CASNRESRGTQYF; DNA: TGTGCCAGCAATAGGGAGTCTCGGGGGACCCAGTACTTC
D: NA; size: NA; J: TRBJ1-4; V: TRBV9; CDR3: CASSATGSTNEKLFF; DNA: TGTGCCAGCAGCGCCACAGGGTCAACTAATGAAAAACTGTTTTTT